These T cell receptor beta chains were read from a single sample in a study of T cell repertoires in cytomegalovirus infection. One entry per CDR3 protein results from TCRdb running MiXCR on the reads. The sample carries about 300,000 distinct CDR3 sequences, roughly 9.3% recorded once. The sequencing input was PBMCs. Source of these receptors: a human donor in good health (CMV status not recorded). Some clones in this sample may be carry-over from other donors' samples. Both conserved end residues are part of each CDR3. The D gene is left open where the match is weak. Not every row has a clone size; where given, it reads once, few, many or a size class.

>.|TRBV5-1|.|TRBJ2-1
TGCGCCAGCAGCTTTCCGGTCGACGAGTCCTACAATGAGCAGTTCTTC
CASSFPVDESYNEQFF
>many|TRBV12-3/TRBV12-4|.|TRBJ1-1
TGTGCCAGCAGTTTTAGGTTTAGAGGGGAGCCTCCCATCATGAACACTGAAGCTTTCTTT
CASSFRFRGEPPIMNTEAFF
>.|TRBV19|.|TRBJ2-3
TGTGCCAGTAGTATAGACCCCCCTGGCTCAACGGCAGCAGATACGCAGTATTTT
CASSIDPPGSTAADTQYF
>few|TRBV7-9|.|TRBJ2-5
TGTGCCAGCAGCCCCCCCGGACCCGACCAAGAGACCCAGTACTTC
CASSPPGPDQETQYF
>.|TRBV27|TRBD1|TRBJ2-6
TGTGCCAGCAGTTCGGACAGGCCCTCTAACGCTGGGGCCAACGTCCTGACTTTC
CASSSDRPSNAGANVLTF
>many|TRBV6-6|TRBD1|TRBJ1-5
TGTGCCAGCAGTAACCGGGACAGGGGGCTGGGGAATCAGCCCCAGCATTTT
CASSNRDRGLGNQPQHF
>many|TRBV20-1|TRBD1|TRBJ2-3
TGCAGTGCCAGAGACAGGGCGGGTTGGAGAGATACGCAGTATTTT
CSARDRAGWRDTQYF
>few|TRBV5-8|.|TRBJ2-3
TGTGCCAGCAGCCCTGGAGGGAATACGCAGTATTTT
CASSPGGNTQYF
>many|TRBV6-2/TRBV6-3|.|TRBJ1-5
TGTGCCAGCAGTTCCCTCTGGGTCCAGCATTTT
CASSSLWVQHF
>many|TRBV29-1|.|TRBJ2-5
TGCAGCGTTGAAGACGAGGGATGGGAGACCCAGTACTTC
CSVEDEGWETQYF